The 8 T cell receptor beta chains presented below share a single source sample, sequenced in a study of T-cell reconstitution after alpha-beta-depleted transplantation in children (dated by TCRdb to 2016 to 2018). Receptor libraries were prepared by PCR. The instrument was an Illumina HiSeq 2500. TCR library preparation used molecular barcoding, with unique molecular identifiers applied to normalize quantification of the TCRbeta repertoire. Clones were called with MiXCR by TCRdb after fastp trimmed the public reads at Q25, and only in-frame beta chains were retained. Here each entry gathers all rows of one CDR3 protein and keeps the most common genes and DNA. This sample holds 600,000 to 700,000 distinct CDR3 sequences; roughly 17% were observed only once. 1.1% of the sample is in the top ten clones. Sequenced material: PBMCs from the stem cell graft donor, taken from the stem cell graft. These receptors all come from a human donor who donated a stem cell graft to a child with acute myeloid leukemia.

This clonotype has ten or more counts. This chain joins TRBV7-2 and TRBJ2-6; no clear D. Germline V gene lookup returns CDR1 SGHTA and CDR2 FQGNSA. CDR3 length: 13 residues. Trimming removed 5 bases from V and 5 bases from J, with 7 bases in between. The CDR3 DNA sequence: TGTGCCAGCAGCAGACTTCGGGCCAACGTCCTGACTTTC. Translated, it gives CASSRLRANVLTF.

The rearrangement joins TRBV6-1 to TRBJ2-1; TRBD1 aligns across 7 bases. Germline values: CDR1 MNHNS, CDR2 SASEGT. This CDR3 is built from 14 residues. V trimming: 5 bases; J trimming: 9 bases; junction bases outside the gene matches: 10. This CDR3 is CASSPGTEGSEQFF. The CDR3 region has the DNA TGTGCCAGCAGTCCCGGGACAGAGGGAAGTGAGCAGTTCTTC.

The gene calls are TRBV27 and TRBJ1-3; the D is unclear. Looked up from germline, CDR1 is MNHEY and CDR2 is SMNVEV (reference sequence). The V end was cut by 7 bases, the J end by 1 base, with 11 bases between. The CDR3 has 14 residues. For the CDR3, the DNA is TGTGCCAGCAAAGTAGGCGCTTCTGGAAACACCATATATTTT. Translation: CASKVGASGNTIYF.

In its sample, this clonotype was seen a few times. V is TRBV4-2 and J is TRBJ1-2; D not resolved. The V end was cut by 10 bases, the J end by 0 bases, with 21 bases between. CDR1 and CDR2 from the germline V gene are LGHNA and YNFKEQ. The CDR3 has 16 amino acids. CDR3 sequence reads: CATRSSQAPTNYGYTF. The DNA for the CDR3 is TGTGCCACCAGGTCTTCCCAGGCTCCAACTAACTATGGCTACACCTTC.

This rearrangement joins TRBV5-6 to TRBJ2-3, with 11 bases identical to TRBD2. The germline V gene encodes CDR1 SGHDT and CDR2 YYEEEE. V lost 4 bases, J lost 4 bases, and 5 bases stayed unmatched. This CDR3 spans 15 amino acids. The CDR3, as DNA: TGTGCCAGCAGCAGGCCTAGCGGGGGGTCAGATACGCAGTATTTT. It yields the protein CASSRPSGGSDTQYF.

This clonotype was seen repeatedly, ten times or more. CDR3 in amino acids: CASSPWDGGTGELFF. CDR3 in DNA: TGTGCCAGCAGTCCCTGGGACGGAGGAACCGGGGAGCTGTTTTTT. The gene calls are TRBV25-1 and TRBJ2-2; D assignment may be TRBD1 or TRBD2 (5 bases each). V was cut by 5 bases and J by 5 bases, with 15 bases left in between. Per the germline V gene, CDR1 is MGHDK and CDR2 is SYGVNS. The length of the CDR3 is 15 residues.

The genes are TRBV5-1 and TRBJ2-3; TRBD1 agrees at 8 bases. Trimming at V came to 0 bases and at J to 1 base, leaving 4 bases not matched to a gene. CDR1 and CDR2 (germline): SGHRS, YFSETQ. The CDR3 runs to 16 residues. The CDR3 DNA sequence: TGCGCCAGCAGCTTGGAGGGACAGGCTCGCACAGATACGCAGTATTTT. Translation gives CASSLEGQARTDTQYF. Supplemented by reference TRBV5-1 and TRBJ2-3, the full variable domain reads KAGVTQTPRYLIKTRGQQVTLSCSPISGHRSVSWYQQTPGQGLQFLFEYFSETQRNKGNFPGRFSGRQFSNSRSEMNVSTLELGDSALYLCASSLEGQARTDTQYFGPGTRLTVL.

V gene TRBV5-1 combines with J gene TRBJ2-5; TRBD1 might be the D (6 bases). Germline CDR1 SGHRS, CDR2 YFSETQ. The V end lost 5 bases, the J end lost 1 base, and 21 bases lay between the germline ends. This CDR3 has 17 residues. The CDR3 nucleotides are TGCGCCAGCAGTTCCTTTAAAAACCCGGACAGCCAAGAGACCCAGTACTTC. Translated, it gives CASSSFKNPDSQETQYF.